A selection of T cell receptor beta chains follows, all from one sample in a study of T-cell memory formation after mild COVID-19. TCRdb called the 5' RACE reads again in MiXCR, with one record for every CDR3 protein. This sample yields about 88,000 distinct CDR3 sequences, of which roughly 25% are seen a single time; 42% belongs to the top ten. The sample comprised PBMCs or a T cell subset sorted from them (not recorded which). The receptors originated from a man aged 18 to 30 who had mild COVID-19 (a few samples of this study predate the infection). Cell type and time point are not known. Both conserved end residues are part of each CDR3. D genes are given only for firm matches. Only some rows state a clone size, as once, few, many or a class for expanded clones.

TGCGCCAGCAGCCAAGCGGCGAGCGGGTTAGCCTACGAGCAGTACTTC | CASSQAASGLAYEQYF | TRBV4-1 | NA | many | TRBJ2-7
TGCAGTGCCCCGGAGGCCCTCTTGGGAAACAATGAGCAGTTCTTC | CSAPEALLGNNEQFF | TRBV20-1 | NA | NA | TRBJ2-1
TGTGCCAGCAAGGGGGGGGCACCGCGGTTCGATGGCTACACCTTC | CASKGGAPRFDGYTF | TRBV6-2/TRBV6-3 | NA | NA | TRBJ1-2
TGCGCCAGCAGCCAAACAGGGGGCGGTTCACCCCTCCACTTT | CASSQTGGGSPLHF | TRBV4-1 | TRBD1 | NA | TRBJ1-6
TGTGCCAGCAGCTTAGCGATTAGCGTATTCACCGGGGAGCTGTTTTTT | CASSLAISVFTGELFF | TRBV7-2 | NA | few | TRBJ2-2
TGCAGTGCTAAGCCACATCTTCCAGGCACAGATACGCAGTATTTT | CSAKPHLPGTDTQYF | TRBV20-1 | NA | few | TRBJ2-3
TGCGCCAGCAGCCAGGGGAGCGGGGGGGCGGGCACAGATACGCAGTATTTT | CASSQGSGGAGTDTQYF | TRBV4-1 | TRBD2 | NA | TRBJ2-3
TGCAGTGCTAGAGATACGCAGGGGTACAATGAGCAGTTCTTC | CSARDTQGYNEQFF | TRBV20-1 | NA | NA | TRBJ2-1
TGTGCCAGTAGTAGGCGGTCTACGGATGAGCAGTTCTTC | CASSRRSTDEQFF | TRBV19 | NA | many | TRBJ2-1
TGTGCCAGCAGCTCGAATTCAAGACAGGCTAACGGGTTATACGGCTACACCTTC | CASSSNSRQANGLYGYTF | TRBV7-6 | NA | few | TRBJ1-2
TGCGCCAGCAGCGAGGGGACAGTGAACACTGAAGCTTTCTTT | CASSEGTVNTEAFF | TRBV5-1 | TRBD1 | few | TRBJ1-1
TGTGCCAGCACTTCTGGGGGGCAGGATACGCAGTATTTT | CASTSGGQDTQYF | TRBV6-5 | NA | NA | TRBJ2-3
TGTGCCAGCAGCTTCAGCGGCAATGAGCAGTTCTTC | CASSFSGNEQFF | TRBV7-9 | NA | NA | TRBJ2-1
TGCAGCGCCGAGGATCAGGGTTGGAGCACAGATACGCAGTATTTT | CSAEDQGWSTDTQYF | TRBV29-1 | NA | few | TRBJ2-3
TGTGCCAGCAGCTTGCTTCATAGGGGAGATACGCAGTATTTT | CASSLLHRGDTQYF | TRBV7-2 | NA | few | TRBJ2-3
TGTGCCAGCAGGGACGGGTTAAACTATGGCTACACCTTC | CASRDGLNYGYTF | TRBV5-5 | NA | NA | TRBJ1-2
TGCGCCAGCAGCCAAGAGTCCCCCCAGGATGAGCAGTTCTTC | CASSQESPQDEQFF | TRBV4-1 | NA | NA | TRBJ2-1
TGCGCCAGCAGCTTCTCCGGGGGCGCGAGCACAGATACGCAGTATTTT | CASSFSGGASTDTQYF | TRBV5-1 | NA | NA | TRBJ2-3
TGTGCCAGCAGCTCAAAACAGGGGACCGGGGAGCTGTTTTTT | CASSSKQGTGELFF | TRBV7-8 | TRBD1 | few | TRBJ2-2
TGTGCCAGCAGCTTAACAGGACCTTATTTCACAGATAAGCAGTATTTT | CASSLTGPYFTDKQYF | TRBV7-6 | NA | NA | TRBJ2-3
TGCAGCGTTGAAGATCCCGGGGACAGGGGATACGAGCAGTACTTC | CSVEDPGDRGYEQYF | TRBV29-1 | TRBD1 | NA | TRBJ2-7
TGTGCCAGCAGTTACCCGGGACAAACGAACACTGAAGCTTTCTTT | CASSYPGQTNTEAFF | TRBV6-5 | NA | NA | TRBJ1-1
TGCGCCAGCAGCCAAGATCTCCGCGGGGTAGGAACTGAAGCTTTCTTT | CASSQDLRGVGTEAFF | TRBV4-3 | NA | few | TRBJ1-1
TGTGCCAGCAGCTTAAGACGGGGAGTACTCCAAGAGACCCAGTACTTC | CASSLRRGVLQETQYF | TRBV7-9 | NA | NA | TRBJ2-5
TGTGCCTTGGGCCCCTCTGGGGCCAACGTCCTGACTTTC | CALGPSGANVLTF | TRBV6-2/TRBV6-3 | NA | few | TRBJ2-6
TGCGCCAGCAGCCAAGCTGCCGTGTCGGGGGCGTTTAACACTGAAGCTTTCTTT | CASSQAAVSGAFNTEAFF | TRBV4-1 | NA | NA | TRBJ1-1
TGTGCCAGCAGAGCCTTTAATGAGCAGTTCTTC | CASRAFNEQFF | TRBV12-3/TRBV12-4 | NA | few | TRBJ2-1
TGTGCCAGCAGCCCGCGCGGGGGCGCCCCGAACACTGAAGCTTTCTTT | CASSPRGGAPNTEAFF | TRBV7-6 | NA | NA | TRBJ1-1
TGTGCCAGCAGTCCCCTCCGCACCTACGAGCAGTACTTC | CASSPLRTYEQYF | TRBV27 | NA | NA | TRBJ2-7
TGTGCCAGCAGCTTTGCTAGCGGGCATGGCGGGGAGCTGTTTTTT | CASSFASGHGGELFF | TRBV7-2 | TRBD2 | once | TRBJ2-2
TGTGCCAGCAGCAACGGGAAAAGGGCTAGCGAAGATATCACAGATACGCAGTATTTT | CASSNGKRASEDITDTQYF | TRBV7-6 | NA | NA | TRBJ2-3
TGTGCCAGCAGCTTTGGGCTGACTAGCGGGGGTGTGGATACGCAGTATTTT | CASSFGLTSGGVDTQYF | TRBV7-8 | TRBD2 | NA | TRBJ2-3
TGTGCCAGCAGCTTAGCCCCCGACGAAAAACTGTTTTTT | CASSLAPDEKLFF | TRBV7-9 | NA | NA | TRBJ1-4
TGTGCCAGCAGTTTCATATCAGGGGAAGAAAAACTGTTTTTT | CASSFISGEEKLFF | TRBV12-3/TRBV12-4 | NA | NA | TRBJ1-4
TGCAGTGCTACCCCCACCCCAGGGGGGCCGCTTCAAGAGACCCAGTACTTC | CSATPTPGGPLQETQYF | TRBV20-1 | NA | few | TRBJ2-5